The rows below give T cell receptor beta chains drawn from one sample of a study of T cell changes during pregnancy in multiple sclerosis. The repertoire was sequenced with immunoSEQ multiplex PCR; TCRdb's copy has only in-frame clones and lacks some. This table has 30,000 to 35,000 clones, 90% appearing once. Sample: CD4+ T cells from peripheral blood mononuclear cells, taken in the second trimester of pregnancy. Source of these receptors: a female donor in good health, enrolled as a control in a pregnancy study. Each CDR3 is given without its conserved first and last residue.

V gene	J gene	CDR3 length	CDR3 protein
TRBV10-3	TRBJ1-1	13	AISGGDKGYTEAF
TRBV4-1	TRBJ2-1	17	ASSQLGTSGTTTHNEQF
TRBV5-4	TRBJ2-3	14	ASALGGRGGADTQY
TRBV4-3	TRBJ1-1	12	ASSQDGRGTEAF
TRBV4-3	TRBJ2-7	16	ASSRNLGPGLDLYEQY
TRBV5-1	TRBJ2-2	15	ASSLGLISSNTGELF
TRBV6-4	TRBJ1-2	10	ASSVGQSGYT
TRBV11-2	TRBJ1-1	12	ASSSGQGFTEAF
TRBV5-1	TRBJ2-2	14	ASYPPQGSNTGELF
TRBV7-2	TRBJ1-4	12	ASSLQVTTEKLF
TRBV18	TRBJ1-1	15	ASSPGLTGGSNTEAF
TRBV6-5	TRBJ2-7	11	ASSLHGSYEQY
TRBV20-1	TRBJ1-2	8	SAPAGGYT
TRBV30	TRBJ1-2	11	AWSRTGLDGYT
TRBV30	TRBJ2-4	13	AWSPLGLAKNIQY
TRBV7-2	TRBJ1-5	13	ASSLTSPTYQPQH
TRBV9	TRBJ2-5	12	ASSVGGSGETQY
TRBV6-1	TRBJ1-5	13	ASSDLQAMNQPQH
TRBV5-1	TRBJ2-7	14	ASSWTRTGGLDEQY
TRBV19	TRBJ1-2	11	ASSTRGGSGYT
TRBV7-8	TRBJ2-3	17	ASSLDGLAGGIGTDTQY
TRBV6-5	TRBJ2-7	10	ASSPLRGEQY
TRBV10-3	TRBJ2-7	12	AISESFEGGEQY
TRBV14	TRBJ1-2	13	ASSQPGTGLYGYT
TRBV30	TRBJ2-3	10	AGYQGADTQY
TRBV9	TRBJ2-7	12	ASSEGSQGYEQY
TRBV5-6	TRBJ2-7	13	ASSFTLVGRDEQY
TRBV7-8	TRBJ2-5	13	ASSFGAGLQETQY
TRBV18	TRBJ1-2	10	ASSPAGYGYT
TRBV27	TRBJ1-6	14	ASSFPTGEYYSPLH
TRBV7-2	TRBJ2-7	11	ASSSMGINEQY
TRBV30	TRBJ2-1	13	AWSDLRSSYNEQF
TRBV5-1	TRBJ1-2	13	ASSYRGTGDYGYT
TRBV5-6	TRBJ2-7	11	ASSLVDRGEQY
TRBV7-2	TRBJ2-7	11	ASSTGLADEQY
TRBV5-1	TRBJ2-1	13	ASSPGGTSGFEQF
TRBV7-9	TRBJ1-1	12	ASSLQTMNTEAF
TRBV5-1	TRBJ2-3	13	ASSPPGGYTDTQY
TRBV6-1	TRBJ1-5	13	ASSDGGHSGQPQH
TRBV5-1	TRBJ1-4	14	ASSLARGATNEKLF
TRBV5-1	TRBJ2-2	15	ASSPYTGQLNTGELF
TRBV30	TRBJ2-5	10	AWSGPQETQY
TRBV9	TRBJ2-7	16	ASSVGWETGIGTYEQY
TRBV12-5	TRBJ2-2	13	ASGLEGQNTGELF
TRBV10-3	TRBJ2-7	14	AISESLTVRSYEQY
TRBV7-9	TRBJ1-3	12	ASSSSASGNTIY